This T cell receptor (beta chain) derives from a study of early T cells in non-severe SARS-CoV-2 infection. Whole-study context: Bulk RNA from unsorted whole blood was sequenced; chains were unpaired.

The library protocol tagged individual cDNA molecules with unique molecular identifiers. TCRdb recomputed calls from the 5' RACE reads with MiXCR, one row per CDR3 protein. Of more than 85,000 distinct CDR3 sequences in the sample, roughly 15% were seen once. The CDR3 covers 15 residues. Per the germline V gene, CDR1 is ENHRY and CDR2 is SYGVKD. With V trimmed by 5 bases and J by 2 bases, 9 bases remained unmatched. This clonotype was seen repeatedly, ten times or more. Its cognate antigen is unknown. Study-wide findings and caveats: Private and CD4 specificities were missed by VDJdb matching, skewed to anti-spike CD8.

V gene TRBV10-3 combines with J gene TRBJ2-7; 7 bases are shared with TRBD1. This sequence was found in an adult who was a healthcare worker with PCR-confirmed SARS-CoV-2 infection or an uninfected control (not recorded which). Sequenced input: whole blood. The CDR3 is CAISLKGQDTYEQYF. DNA for the CDR3: TGTGCCATCAGTCTCAAAGGACAGGACACCTACGAGCAGTACTTC.